This T cell receptor beta chain is from a study of control samples from healthy donors and cancer patients. The table came from immunoSEQ multiplex PCR; TCRdb's copy has only in-frame clones and leaves some out. The sample lists about 26,000 clones, approximately 78% occurring once. In germline, CDR1 is KGHDR, CDR2 SFDVKD. V lost 4 bases, J lost 1 base, and 11 bases lay in between. The CDR3 has 15 amino acids. This chain links TRBV24-1 with TRBJ2-3; a possible D gene is TRBD2 (7 bases). This clonotype was obtained from a man in his fifties or sixties with colorectal cancer. What was sequenced was PBMCs. This chain's CDR3 is CATSEGGAGTDTQYF. CDR3 sequence (DNA): TGTGCCACCAGTGAGGGGGGGGCCGGCACAGATACGCAGTATTTT.